The 31 T cell receptor beta chains given below trace back to one sample, sequenced in a study of shared clonotypes between healthy human individuals. The data were produced by immunoSEQ multiplex PCR, yet TCRdb's version contains in-frame clones alone and is incomplete. The sample has about 490,000 clones, over 70% seen once. The specimen was PBMCs. These TCRs come from a woman in her 40s in good health. Some clones in this sample may be carry-over from other donors' samples.

The V and J genes are TRBV11-2 and TRBJ1-1; TRBD1 aligns across 10 bases. The CDR3 contains 16 residues. CDR1 SGHAT and CDR2 FQNNGV come from the germline V gene. Trimming cost V 0 bases and J 8 bases; bases outside gene matches: 9. CDR3 DNA: TGTGCCAGCAGCTTAGAGGCGACAGGGGGCTTATCAGAAGCTTTCTTT. This codes for CASSLEATGGLSEAFF.

The genes are TRBV29-1 and TRBJ1-5; D unresolved. Between the trimmed V and J ends, which lost 0 bases and 9 bases, there was a span of 9 bases. This CDR3 has 12 amino acids. The germline V gene encodes CDR1 SQVTM and CDR2 ANQGSEA. This chain's CDR3 is CSVEEGRGPQHF. The CDR3 DNA sequence: TGCAGCGTTGAAGAAGGTCGTGGGCCCCAGCATTTT.

The J gene is TRBJ2-2, the V gene TRBV7-8; 8 bases are shared with TRBD2. The germline gives CDR1 SGHVS, CDR2 FQNEAQ. The V gene end was trimmed by 5 bases and the J gene end by 1 base; junction bases not matched to a gene: 3. The CDR3 runs to 15 residues. The CDR3 region is CASSLTSGNTGELFF. Here the CDR3 DNA reads TGTGCCAGCAGCCTAACTAGCGGGAACACCGGGGAGCTGTTTTTT.

The chain is built from TRBV5-1 and TRBJ2-7; TRBD2 matches at 7 bases. Trimming cost V 0 bases and J 5 bases; bases outside gene matches: 5. The CDR3 contains 14 residues. Germline CDR1 SGHRS, CDR2 YFSETQ. The CDR3 DNA is TGCGCCAGCAGCTTGGGCGGGAGAATCCACGAGCAGTACTTC. Its translation: CASSLGGRIHEQYF.

The chain uses TRBV15 and TRBJ2-7; D remains unclear. CDR3 length equals 13 residues. The germline gives CDR1 LNHNV, CDR2 YYDKDF (reference sequence). V lost 0 bases and J 3 bases, leaving 6 bases between the germline ends. The DNA of the CDR3 is TGTGCCACCAGCAGAGACAAAAGCTACGAGCAGTACTTC. The encoded protein is CATSRDKSYEQYF.

The chain has TRBV7-9 and TRBJ1-2, with D unresolved. The germline CDR1 and CDR2 sequences are SEHNR and FQNEAQ (reference sequence). This CDR3 is built from 13 residues. Between the trimmed V and J ends, which lost 6 bases and 5 bases, there was a span of 13 bases. The CDR3 loop reads CASSSNAGYGYTF. In DNA, the CDR3 is TGTGCCAGCAGTTCAAACGCCGGTTATGGCTACACCTTC. The variable domain in full, with the rest retrieved from reference TRBV7-9 and TRBJ1-2, is DTGVSQNPRHKITKRGQNVTFRCDPISEHNRLYWYRQTLGQGPEFLTYFQNEAQLEKSRLLSDRFSAERPKGSFSTLEIQRTEQGDSAMYLCASSSNAGYGYTFGSGTRLTVV.

Remarks on this clone: A clone one base away is much larger, so this may be a read error. Other nucleotide sequences from this sample produce the same CDR3. The rearrangement joins TRBV5-4 to TRBJ2-1, with TRBD1 matching over 7 bases. Germline CDR1 is SGHNT and CDR2 is YYREEE (reference sequence). This CDR3 comprises 14 residues. J lost 8 bases, V lost 0 bases, and 5 bases had no gene match. The CDR3 sequence is CASSLVTGIDEQFF. The CDR3 coding sequence is TGTGCCAGCAGCTTGGTGACAGGGATCGATGAGCAGTTCTTC.

The chain employs TRBV6-1 and TRBJ2-2, with D hard to call. V gave up 1 base and J gave up 5 bases, with 8 bases separating them. In germline, CDR1 is MNHNS, CDR2 SASEGT. The CDR3 length is 14 residues. CDR3 coding DNA: TGTGCCAGCAGTGAAGAGCCCGGGACCGGGGAGCTGTTTTTT. Its protein product is CASSEEPGTGELFF.

The chain carries TRBV18 and TRBJ2-2; 8 bases fit TRBD2. Germline CDR1 is KGHSH and CDR2 is LQKENI. CDR3 size: 16 residues. V was pared by 4 bases and J by 6 bases, with 10 bases of the junction left unmatched. The CDR3 loop reads CASSLTGTRSSGELFF. In DNA, the CDR3 is TGTGCCAGCTCACTGACCGGGACTAGGTCTTCCGGGGAGCTGTTTTTT. Using reference TRBV18 and TRBJ2-2 for the parts outside the CDR3, the full variable domain is NAGVMQNPRHLVRRRGQEARLRCSPMKGHSHVYWYRQLPEEGLKFMVYLQKENIIDESGMPKERFSAEFPKEGPSILRIQQVVRGDSAAYFCASSLTGTRSSGELFFGEGSRLTVL.

The chain combines TRBV7-9 with TRBJ1-5, with D perhaps TRBD1 (6 bases). Trimming stripped 3 bases from V and 7 bases from J, with 13 bases between. From germline, CDR1 is SEHNR and CDR2 FQNEAQ (reference sequence). The CDR3 runs 14 residues. The CDR3 DNA sequence: TGTGCCAGCAGCTTTGGGGGGCCGAGACAGCCCCAGCATTTT. Amino acid sequence: CASSFGGPRQPQHF.

This chain uses TRBV19 with TRBJ2-3, with D perhaps TRBD1 or TRBD2 (5 bases each). The V end lost 2 bases, the J end lost 5 bases, and 14 bases lay between the germline ends. Germline CDR1 LNHDA, CDR2 SQIVND (reference sequence). The CDR3 covers 15 residues. The DNA of the CDR3 is TGTGCCAGTAGTATATGGGGACCTAGAGGAGATACGCAGTATTTT. The encoded protein is CASSIWGPRGDTQYF.

The genes are TRBV2 and TRBJ2-3; 9 nucleotides match TRBD2. This CDR3 comprises 14 residues. After removal of 6 bases from V and 8 bases from J, the junction contained 9 bases not matched to a gene. Per the germline V gene, CDR1 is SNHLY and CDR2 is FYNNEI. In nucleotides, the CDR3 is TGTGCCAGCAGAGTCGTGACTAGCGGAGGTACGCAGTATTTT. Translated: CASRVVTSGGTQYF.

The V gene is TRBV27, the J gene TRBJ2-7; 8 bases are a match to TRBD2. The V gene's germline CDR1 is MNHEY and CDR2 SMNVEV (reference sequence). The junction had 6 bases not matched to a gene; V was cut back by 4 bases and J by 4 bases. The CDR3 covers 14 residues. This CDR3 is CASSSGLGRYEQYF. DNA of the CDR3: TGTGCCAGCAGTTCGGGACTAGGCCGTTACGAGCAGTACTTC.

This clone was counted only a few times. The J gene is TRBJ1-1, the V gene TRBV7-9; no reliable D call. The CDR3 spans 14 residues. Germline V lookup: CDR1 SEHNR, CDR2 FQNEAQ (reference sequence). V dropped 0 bases and J dropped 7 bases, with 12 bases sitting between them. In DNA, the CDR3 is TGTGCCAGCAGCTTAGCGTGGTCCAGGAATGAAGCTTTCTTT. Protein: CASSLAWSRNEAFF.

CDR3 nucleotide sequence: TGTGCCAGCAGTCTCAGGGGGCACGCTTTCTTT. As protein: CASSLRGHAFF. The chain recombines TRBV6-5 with TRBJ1-1, with 8 bases that match TRBD1. The CDR3 contains 11 residues. The germline gives CDR1 MNHEY, CDR2 SVGAGI. Trimming took 5 bases from V and 11 from J; bases not matched to a gene: 4.

This clone was recorded only once. The chain joins TRBV9 to TRBJ2-3; no definite D call. With 3 bases removed from V and 6 bases from J, the gap between germline ends came to 14 bases. This CDR3 comprises 14 residues. The germline gives CDR1 SGDLS, CDR2 YYNGEE. CDR3 loop: CASSAASTRDTQYF. The CDR3 DNA reads TGTGCCAGCAGCGCCGCCTCTACCCGCGATACGCAGTATTTT.

The genes are TRBV4-1 and TRBJ1-5; possible D gene TRBD1, 6 bases. V was cut by 4 bases and J by 0 bases, with 16 bases left in between. The CDR3 is 17 amino acids. CDR1 and CDR2 from the germline V gene are MGHRA and YSYEKL. This chain's CDR3 is CASSLRMGADSNQPQHF. The CDR3 nucleotides read TGCGCCAGCAGCCTGCGGATGGGGGCAGATAGCAATCAGCCCCAGCATTTT.

This clone came up many times. The same CDR3 is also encoded by other DNA sequences in this sample. Here the CDR3 DNA reads TGCGCCAGCAGCCCAGGAGGGACTAGCGGGAGGAGCTCCTACAATGAGCAGTTCTTC. Its translation: CASSPGGTSGRSSYNEQFF. The chain couples TRBV5-1 to TRBJ2-1; 15 positions agree with TRBD2. V was clipped by 4 bases and J by 0 bases; unmatched bases: 8. The CDR3 consists of 19 residues. Germline V CDR1 and CDR2: SGHRS, YFSETQ.

V is TRBV27 and J is TRBJ2-7; 8 bases map to TRBD2. With 4 bases clipped from V and 7 bases from J, the junction kept 9 bases outside the gene matches. The germline V gene encodes CDR1 MNHEY and CDR2 SMNVEV (reference sequence). The CDR3 covers 14 residues. CDR3 protein: CASSSPSRGGEQYF. The CDR3 region has the DNA TGTGCCAGCAGTTCCCCTTCCCGGGGGGGGGAGCAGTACTTC.

The V gene is TRBV9, the J gene TRBJ2-1; TRBD2 matches at 7 bases. Per the germline V gene, CDR1 is SGDLS and CDR2 is YYNGEE. V shed 0 bases, J shed 3 bases, and the junction held 6 bases outside the gene matches. This CDR3 comprises 16 residues. The CDR3 reads CASSVAPSGNYNEQFF. The CDR3 DNA sequence: TGTGCCAGCAGCGTAGCTCCTAGCGGCAACTACAATGAGCAGTTCTTC.

The CDR3 protein is CASSLGWISGNTIYF. The CDR3 nucleotides read TGTGCCAGCAGCTTAGGGTGGATCTCTGGAAACACCATATATTTT. The chain is built from TRBV7-2 and TRBJ1-3; D is undetermined. V was clipped by 1 base and J by 0 bases, with 7 bases between them. This CDR3 spans 15 amino acids. CDR1 is SGHTA, CDR2 FQGNSA, per germline. Combining the CDR3 with reference TRBV7-2 and TRBJ1-3 gives the whole variable domain GAGVSQSPSNKVTEKGKDVELRCDPISGHTALYWYRQSLGQGLEFLIYFQGNSAPDKSGLPSDRFSAERTGGSVSTLTIQRTQQEDSAVYLCASSLGWISGNTIYFGEGSWLTVV.

The gene calls are TRBV5-4 and TRBJ2-7; D is ambiguous. CDR1 is SGHNT and CDR2 is YYREEE in the germline V gene (reference sequence). CDR3 size: 13 residues. V lost 4 bases and J 0 bases, leaving 8 bases between the germline ends. In DNA form, the CDR3 reads TGTGCCAGCAGCCTGAGCCACTCCTACGAGCAGTACTTC. As protein: CASSLSHSYEQYF.

The chain carries TRBV28 and TRBJ2-5; TRBD1 agrees at 8 bases. The ends lost 6 bases at V and 5 bases at J; junction bases unmatched: 5. This CDR3 contains 13 residues. Germline CDR1 and CDR2: MDHEN and SYDVKM. CDR3 DNA sequence: TGTGCCAGCAGCCCAGGGGGCGCGGAGACCCAGTACTTC. Amino acid sequence: CASSPGGAETQYF.

In this sample, this clone turned up many times. Given the absence of the conserved phenylalanine or tryptophan at the CDR3 end, a read error is likely. Because the CDR3's place on the DNA is in doubt, the DNA is left out and the CDR3 is given as listed by TCRdb. V and J are TRBV6-1 and TRBJ1-1. Per the germline V gene, CDR1 is MNHNS and CDR2 is SASEGT. From its first to its last residue, the CDR3 has 11 amino acids. The CDR3 spells CASSDFGTGHL.

This clone was found once. At the DNA level, this CDR3 is encoded by other sequences in the same sample as well. The chain couples TRBV27 to TRBJ2-1; D gene ambiguous. Germline V CDR1 and CDR2: MNHEY, SMNVEV (reference sequence). With 3 bases removed from V and 0 bases from J, the gap between germline ends came to 3 bases. The CDR3 is made up of 13 amino acids. The chain's CDR3 is CASSLGSYNEQFF. The CDR3 DNA is TGTGCCAGCAGTTTGGGCTCCTACAATGAGCAGTTCTTC.

The CDR3 region is CAWSVLNSRGLSLNTEAFF. In DNA form, the CDR3 reads TGTGCCTGGAGTGTACTTAATTCCAGGGGGCTGAGTTTGAACACTGAAGCTTTCTTT. The V call is TRBV30, the J call TRBJ1-1, with 8 bases fitting TRBD1. The ends lost 0 bases at V and 0 bases at J; junction bases unmatched: 15. The germline V gene has CDR1 GTSNPN and CDR2 SVGIG (reference sequence). This CDR3 contains 19 residues.

The chain carries TRBV7-9 and TRBJ1-4; possible D gene TRBD1, 5 bases. The CDR3 consists of 15 residues. V lost 1 base and J 8 bases, leaving 14 bases between the germline ends. The germline gives CDR1 SEHNR, CDR2 FQNEAQ (reference sequence). In DNA form, the CDR3 reads TGTGCCAGCAGCTTAGAAGATTCCGCAGGGGAAAAACTGTTTTTT. Translated, it gives CASSLEDSAGEKLFF.

The rearrangement uses TRBV11-2 and TRBJ2-1, with D perhaps matching TRBD2 (5 bases). The V and J ends lost 3 bases and 6 bases respectively, with 9 bases between them. Germline V lookup: CDR1 SGHAT, CDR2 FQNNGV. The CDR3 loop spans 13 amino acids. The CDR3 DNA reads TGTGCCAGCAGCTTCCCGAGGGTCAATGAGCAGTTCTTC. Protein: CASSFPRVNEQFF.

This clone has a count of ten or more. The chain carries TRBV15 and TRBJ2-7; D not resolved. CDR1 and CDR2 (germline): LNHNV, YYDKDF (reference sequence). The CDR3 is 14 residues long. V lost 0 bases and J lost 4, with 10 bases in between. For the CDR3, the DNA is TGTGCCACCAGCAGAGATCCCGCCCAATACGAGCAGTACTTC. Amino acids: CATSRDPAQYEQYF.

This chain links TRBV5-8 with TRBJ1-1; D call uncertain. The CDR3 loop spans 12 amino acids. CDR1 and CDR2 from the germline V gene are SGHTS and YDEGEE. Trimming shortened V by 2 bases and J by 7 bases, and 9 bases separated the two germline ends. CDR3 residues: CASSFDYSEAFF. In DNA form, the CDR3 reads TGTGCCAGCAGCTTTGACTACAGTGAAGCTTTCTTT.

With respect to this clone: This likely came from a read error, as a far larger clone is one base away. Other DNA sequences in this sample translate to the same CDR3. The chain links TRBV6-6 to TRBJ1-1; D gene uncertain. The CDR3 totals 9 residues. Germline V gene sequence: CDR1 MNHNY, CDR2 SVGAGI (reference sequence). The CDR3 sequence is CASSSEAFF. Here the CDR3 DNA reads TGTGCCAGCAGTTCTGAAGCCTTCTTT.